These 32 T cell receptor beta chains were all obtained from the same sample, sequenced in a study of blood T cell repertoires in COVID-19. The protocol was immunoSEQ multiplex PCR, while the TCRdb copy is restricted to in-frame clones and leaves out a portion. The sample lists 45,000 to 70,000 clones, about 80% occurring once. Input material: peripheral blood. The receptors were gathered from a woman aged 60 to 75 with acute or convalescent COVID-19.

The J gene is TRBJ2-7, the V gene TRBV6-5; TRBD2 is a possible D gene (6 bases). The germline V and J ends were trimmed by 7 bases and 3 bases, with 13 bases remaining between them. CDR1 and CDR2 from the germline V gene are MNHEY and SVGAGI. The length of the CDR3 is 13 residues. As DNA, the CDR3 is TGTGCCAGCATAGGAGGGGCGCTCTACGAGCAGTACTTC. Translating gives CASIGGALYEQYF.

This clone was observed a handful of times. This sequence joins TRBV7-8 and TRBJ1-1; 7 nucleotides line up with TRBD1. The CDR3 is 13 amino acids. Germline assignment: CDR1 SGHVS and CDR2 FQNEAQ. The ends lost 5 bases at V and 8 bases at J; junction bases unmatched: 8. The CDR3 protein is CASSMYRGPEAFF. The CDR3 bases are TGTGCCAGCAGCATGTACAGGGGCCCCGAAGCTTTCTTT.

This chain links TRBV6-5 with TRBJ2-1; 7 positions match TRBD1. Germline CDR1 MNHEY, CDR2 SVGAGI. CDR3 size: 14 residues. J was trimmed by 5 bases and V by 0 bases; bases with no gene match: 1. Here the CDR3 DNA reads TGTGCCAGCAGTTACTCGACAGGGAACAATGAGCAGTTCTTC. Translated: CASSYSTGNNEQFF.

The rearrangement uses TRBV2 and TRBJ2-5; TRBD1 matches 8 bases. Germline loops: CDR1 SNHLY, CDR2 FYNNEI. The CDR3 loop spans 15 amino acids. With 5 bases clipped from V and 4 bases from J, the junction kept 9 bases outside the gene matches. CDR3 bases: TGTGCCAGCAGTCCGGAGGGACAGGTTGGAGAGACCCAGTACTTC. Protein sequence: CASSPEGQVGETQYF.

This clone appeared a single time. The chain links TRBV19 to TRBJ1-2, with D hard to call. With 6 bases removed from V and 2 bases from J, the gap between germline ends came to 13 bases. CDR1 and CDR2 (germline): LNHDA, SQIVND (reference sequence). The length of the CDR3 is 14 residues. As DNA, the CDR3 is TGTGCCAGTAGACCCGGAGGGCAGAACTATGGCTACACCTTC. Amino acids: CASRPGGQNYGYTF.

V usage is TRBV5-6 and J usage is TRBJ1-2, with D maybe TRBD1 (6 bases). Germline lookup yields CDR1 SGHDT and CDR2 YYEEEE. V was trimmed by 5 bases and J by 12 bases, leaving 14 bases between them. The CDR3 sequence is 11 residues long. As DNA, the CDR3 is TGTGCCAGCAGATTAACAGGGAGGGACACCTTC. This translates into CASRLTGRDTF.

CDR3 nucleotide sequence: TGTGCCAGCAGGACTAGCGGAGGCTTATACGAGCAGTACTTC. Protein product: CASRTSGGLYEQYF. The rearrangement joins TRBV6-5 to TRBJ2-7; the match to TRBD2 covers 9 bases. Unmatched junction bases numbered 7, after V lost 6 bases and J lost 4 bases. The length of the CDR3 is 14 residues. Per the germline V gene, CDR1 is MNHEY and CDR2 is SVGAGI.

The gene calls are TRBV7-9 and TRBJ1-1, with D possibly matching TRBD1 (5 bases). V lost 5 bases and J lost 4, with 14 bases in between. The CDR3 covers 14 residues. CDR1 and CDR2 (germline): SEHNR, FQNEAQ (reference sequence). The CDR3 region is CASSLGRGGTEAFF. The CDR3 coding sequence is TGTGCCAGCAGCCTCGGGAGGGGTGGCACTGAAGCTTTCTTT. Full variable domain (missing parts from reference TRBV7-9 and TRBJ1-1): DTGVSQNPRHKITKRGQNVTFRCDPISEHNRLYWYRQTLGQGPEFLTYFQNEAQLEKSRLLSDRFSAERPKGSFSTLEIQRTEQGDSAMYLCASSLGRGGTEAFFGQGTRLTVV.

The genes are TRBV6-6 and TRBJ2-4, with D perhaps matching TRBD1 (6 bases). V lost 6 bases and J 3 bases, leaving 15 bases between the germline ends. From germline, CDR1 is MNHNY and CDR2 SVGAGI (reference sequence). The CDR3 consists of 15 residues. The CDR3 nucleotides are TGTGCCAGCAGCTATAGGACAGCTAACAAAAACATTCAGTACTTC. As protein: CASSYRTANKNIQYF.

The genes are TRBV6-5 and TRBJ1-5; D gene unclear. Germline V CDR1 and CDR2: MNHEY, SVGAGI. Deletions cut 5 bases from V and 7 bases from J, with 12 bases between. CDR3 length equals 13 residues. CDR3 nucleotides: TGTGCCAGCAGTCCAACGGTTCTGCAGCCCCAGCATTTT. Its protein is CASSPTVLQPQHF.

V and J are TRBV5-1 and TRBJ2-5; 10 bases are shared with TRBD1. V shed 0 bases, J shed 0 bases, and the junction held 2 bases outside the gene matches. Germline V gives CDR1 SGHRS, CDR2 YFSETQ. The CDR3 totals 16 residues. The CDR3 spells CASSLGDRGYQETQYF. The CDR3 bases are TGCGCCAGCAGCTTGGGGGACAGGGGCTACCAAGAGACCCAGTACTTC.

The chain combines TRBV2 with TRBJ1-3; D may be TRBD1 (5 bases). The CDR3 extends over 14 amino acids. Trimming cost V 5 bases and J 2 bases, with 10 bases left between them. The germline gives CDR1 SNHLY, CDR2 FYNNEI. CDR3 loop: CASSSRTTGNTIYF. CDR3 DNA sequence: TGTGCCAGCAGTAGTCGGACAACTGGAAACACCATATATTTT.

This clone appeared a single time. V is TRBV5-1 and J is TRBJ2-3; 16 bases are a match to TRBD2. Germline CDR1 and CDR2: SGHRS and YFSETQ. The V gene end was trimmed by 2 bases and the J gene end by 5 bases; junction bases not matched to a gene: 11. CDR3 size: 19 residues. The CDR3 sequence: CASSFLSGTSGGAVDTQYF. As DNA, the CDR3 is TGCGCCAGCAGCTTCCTATCAGGGACTAGCGGGGGGGCCGTAGATACGCAGTATTTT.

This clone was seen a single time. The junction does not match germline at one end; this may be a read error. This chain uses TRBV7-9 with TRBJ1-2; possibly TRBD1 for D (6 bases). The CDR3 spans 11 residues. Germline V lookup: CDR1 SEHNR, CDR2 FQNEAQ (reference sequence). CDR3 DNA: TGTGCCAGCAGCTTAGAGGGGACACCCATCTTC. Translating it yields CASSLEGTPIF. The full variable domain, with the rest looked up from reference TRBV7-9 and TRBJ1-2, is DTGVSQNPRHKITKRGQNVTFRCDPISEHNRLYWYRQTLGQGPEFLTYFQNEAQLEKSRLLSDRFSAERPKGSFSTLEIQRTEQGDSAMYLCASSLEGTPIFGSGTRLTVV.

The chain joins TRBV5-4 to TRBJ2-3; TRBD2 matches at 12 bases. Per the germline V gene, CDR1 is SGHNT and CDR2 is YYREEE (reference sequence). This CDR3 has 16 residues. V lost 4 bases, J lost 1 base, and 4 bases stayed unmatched. DNA for the CDR3: TGTGCCAGCAGCATTGGACTAGCGGGGCGCACAGATACGCAGTATTTT. Protein sequence: CASSIGLAGRTDTQYF.

The chain carries TRBV19 and TRBJ1-1; 7 nucleotides line up with TRBD1. The germline CDR1 and CDR2 sequences are LNHDA and SQIVND (reference sequence). The CDR3 length is 14 residues. With V trimmed by 7 bases and J by 4 bases, 9 bases remained unmatched. The CDR3 here is CASTPSGGSTEAFF. DNA for the CDR3: TGTGCCAGTACTCCATCAGGGGGGAGCACTGAAGCTTTCTTT. The whole variable domain, filled in from reference TRBV19 and TRBJ1-1, reads DGGITQSPKYLFRKEGQNVTLSCEQNLNHDAMYWYRQDPGQGLRLIYYSQIVNDFQKGDIAEGYSVSREKKESFPLTVTSAQKNPTAFYLCASTPSGGSTEAFFGQGTRLTVV.

This clone showed up just once. V usage is TRBV10-3 and J usage is TRBJ2-3; D is perhaps TRBD2 (7 bases). V lost 4 bases and J lost 3, with 11 bases in between. The CDR3 runs to 14 residues. Germline V lookup: CDR1 ENHRY, CDR2 SYGVKD. The CDR3 bases are TGTGCCATCAGTGTGGGGGGGGCTACAGATACGCAGTATTTT. Its translation: CAISVGGATDTQYF.

The chain combines TRBV12-3 or TRBV12-4 with TRBJ1-2, with D uncertain. V lost 3 bases and J lost 8, with 13 bases in between. The CDR3 consists of 13 residues. The CDR3 reads CASSFGVARGYTF. For the CDR3, the DNA is TGTGCCAGCAGTTTCGGAGTCGCGCGCGGCTACACCTTC.

Comment on this clone: This CDR3 is also generated by other DNA sequences in the sample. The chain joins TRBV7-2 to TRBJ2-2, with D hard to call. V dropped 3 bases and J dropped 0 bases, with 5 bases sitting between them. Per the germline V gene, CDR1 is SGHTA and CDR2 is FQGNSA. This CDR3 comprises 14 residues. As DNA, the CDR3 is TGTGCCAGCAGCTTGGCGGCGAACACCGGGGAGCTGTTTTTT. Amino acid sequence: CASSLAANTGELFF.

V and J are TRBV5-1 and TRBJ2-3; possible D gene TRBD2, 5 bases. CDR1 and CDR2 from the germline V gene are SGHRS and YFSETQ. This CDR3 has 18 amino acids. The V and J ends lost 0 bases and 0 bases respectively, with 17 bases between them. The CDR3 loop is CASSLEPPLVGSTDTQYF. DNA of the CDR3: TGCGCCAGCAGCTTGGAGCCCCCACTAGTAGGCAGCACAGATACGCAGTATTTT.

The chain is built from TRBV6-5 and TRBJ1-4; TRBD1 matches at 8 bases. V was pared by 6 bases and J by 7 bases, with 7 bases of the junction left unmatched. The CDR3 contains 14 residues. In germline, CDR1 is MNHEY, CDR2 SVGAGI. The CDR3, as DNA: TGTGCCAGCAGACAGGGGGGGCTGGGTGAAAAACTGTTTTTT. Protein sequence: CASRQGGLGEKLFF.

The chain has TRBV10-2 and TRBJ1-6; perhaps TRBD1 as D (6 bases). The CDR3 length is 13 residues. Germline CDR1 is WSHSY and CDR2 is SAAADI. Trimming cost V 6 bases and J 8 bases, with 11 bases left between them. The CDR3 is CASRGPGDSPLHF. The CDR3 DNA reads TGCGCCAGCAGGGGACCAGGGGATTCACCCCTCCACTTT.

This chain joins TRBV18 and TRBJ1-2; 9 bases are a match to TRBD1. Trimming took 3 bases from V and 5 from J; bases not matched to a gene: 4. The CDR3 totals 14 residues. The germline V gene has CDR1 KGHSH and CDR2 LQKENI. The chain's CDR3 is CASSPSDRGYGYTF. CDR3 DNA: TGTGCCAGCTCACCCTCCGACAGGGGGTATGGCTACACCTTC.

In its sample, this clone was seen a few times. V is TRBV28 and J is TRBJ2-7, with TRBD2 matching over 7 bases. CDR3 size: 16 residues. V dropped 3 bases and J dropped 2; count of bases not matched to a gene: 10. Germline CDR1 and CDR2: MDHEN and SYDVKM. The CDR3 protein is CASSFSLAGLTYEQYF. CDR3 bases: TGTGCCAGCAGTTTCTCTTTAGCGGGTCTAACCTACGAGCAGTACTTC. Using reference TRBV28 and TRBJ2-7 for the parts outside the CDR3, the full variable domain is DVKVTQSSRYLVKRTGEKVFLECVQDMDHENMFWYRQDPGLGLRLIYFSYDVKMKEKGDIPEGYSVSREKKERFSLILESASTNQTSMYLCASSFSLAGLTYEQYFGPGTRLTVT.

This clone showed up just a few times. The chain links TRBV9 to TRBJ1-2, with D maybe TRBD1 (5 bases). Germline values: CDR1 SGDLS, CDR2 YYNGEE. This CDR3 has 15 amino acids. The V end was cut by 0 bases, the J end by 0 bases, with 9 bases between. As DNA, the CDR3 is TGTGCCAGCAGCGTAGCTTCGACAGCTAACTATGGCTACACCTTC. Translated, it gives CASSVASTANYGYTF. The variable domain in full, with the rest retrieved from reference TRBV9 and TRBJ1-2, is DSGVTQTPKHLITATGQRVTLRCSPRSGDLSVYWYQQSLDQGLQFLIQYYNGEERAKGNILERFSAQQFPDLHSELNLSSLELGDSALYFCASSVASTANYGYTFGSGTRLTVV.

This rearrangement joins TRBV29-1 to TRBJ2-4; TRBD1 might be the D (6 bases). V was cut by 4 bases and J by 8 bases, with 18 bases left in between. The CDR3 covers 14 residues. CDR1 SQVTM and CDR2 ANQGSEA come from the germline V gene. As DNA, the CDR3 is TGCAGCGTTGCCCTACCCGGGACACACGACATTCAGTACTTC. Protein sequence: CSVALPGTHDIQYF.

The chain joins TRBV5-1 to TRBJ2-7; perhaps TRBD1 as D (6 bases). This CDR3 region has 15 residues. V shed 0 bases and J shed 3 bases, with 13 bases lying between them. Looked up from germline, CDR1 is SGHRS and CDR2 is YFSETQ. The CDR3 loop is CASSLASGHIYEQYF. CDR3 nucleotides: TGCGCCAGCAGCTTGGCCTCGGGACACATCTACGAGCAGTACTTC.

The gene calls are TRBV6-2 or TRBV6-3 and TRBJ2-1; TRBD2 agrees at 13 bases. CDR1 is MNHEY, CDR2 SVGEGT, per germline. J was trimmed by 0 bases and V by 6 bases; bases with no gene match: 2. CDR3 length: 16 amino acids. The CDR3 DNA sequence: TGTGCCAGCAGCGGGACTAGCGGGAACTCCTACAATGAGCAGTTCTTC. It codes for CASSGTSGNSYNEQFF.

V gene TRBV11-1 combines with J gene TRBJ2-7; 8 nucleotides align to TRBD2. Losses at the gene ends were 3 bases for V and 0 bases for J; bases not matched to a gene: 7. The germline CDR1 and CDR2 sequences are SGHAT and FQDESV (reference sequence). The CDR3 has 16 amino acids. Here the CDR3 DNA reads TGTGCCAGCAGCTTCGGGGGGGCACACGGCTCCTACGAGCAGTACTTC. Translation gives CASSFGGAHGSYEQYF.

This rearrangement joins TRBV7-6 to TRBJ2-1; the match to TRBD2 covers 9 bases. V was clipped by 1 base and J by 8 bases; unmatched bases: 9. From germline, CDR1 is SGHVS and CDR2 FNYEAQ. The CDR3 runs 16 residues. The CDR3 sequence: CASSLGGGAAGDEQFF. CDR3 sequence (DNA): TGTGCCAGCAGCTTAGGCGGGGGGGCCGCAGGGGATGAGCAGTTCTTC.

In nucleotides, the CDR3 is TGTGCCAGCAGTTACGGTCTAGGCACCGAGCAGTACTTC. Translation: CASSYGLGTEQYF. The J gene is TRBJ2-7, the V gene TRBV6-5; D remains ambiguous. This CDR3 spans 13 amino acids. With 2 bases removed from V and 6 bases from J, the gap between germline ends came to 11 bases. Germline CDR1 and CDR2: MNHEY and SVGAGI.

CDR3 DNA: TGTGCCACCAGATCAGACAGCTTGACTGAAGCTTTCTTT. It specifies CATRSDSLTEAFF. The genes are TRBV10-3 and TRBJ1-1, with a tentative D call TRBD1 (5 bases). V lost 10 bases and J 5 bases, leaving 17 bases between the germline ends. This CDR3 has 13 residues. Germline V gene lookup returns CDR1 ENHRY and CDR2 SYGVKD.